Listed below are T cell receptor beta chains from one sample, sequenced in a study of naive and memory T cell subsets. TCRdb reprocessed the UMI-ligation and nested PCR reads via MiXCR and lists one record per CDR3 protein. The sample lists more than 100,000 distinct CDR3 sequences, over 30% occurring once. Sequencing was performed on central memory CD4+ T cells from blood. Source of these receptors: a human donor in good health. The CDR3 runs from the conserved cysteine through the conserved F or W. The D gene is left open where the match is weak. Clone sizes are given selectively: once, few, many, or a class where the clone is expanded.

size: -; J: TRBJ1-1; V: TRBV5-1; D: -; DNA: TGCGCCAGCAGCTCCCGGCCGGCCATGAACACTGAAGCTTTCTTT; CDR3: CASSSRPAMNTEAFF
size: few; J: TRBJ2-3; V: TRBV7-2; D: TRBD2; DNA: TGTGCCAGCAGCTTAGAGCGCCCGGGACTAGCGGGAGCCCCCTCCCCCACAGATACGCAGTATTTT; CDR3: CASSLERPGLAGAPSPTDTQYF
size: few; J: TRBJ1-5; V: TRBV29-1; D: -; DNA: TGCAGCGCTGGGGAGGGGGGCAGCAATCAGCCCCAGCATTTT; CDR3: CSAGEGGSNQPQHF
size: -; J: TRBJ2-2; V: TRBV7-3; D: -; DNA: TGTGCCAGCAGATTGACAGGAGACAACACCGGGGAGCTGTTTTTT; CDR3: CASRLTGDNTGELFF
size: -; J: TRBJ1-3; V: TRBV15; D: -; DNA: TGTGCCACCAGCAGAGAACAGGCATCATCTGGAAACACCATATATTTT; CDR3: CATSREQASSGNTIYF
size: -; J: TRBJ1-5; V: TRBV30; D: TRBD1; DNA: TGTGCCTGGGACAGGGGGCAGAATCAGCCCCAGCATTTT; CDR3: CAWDRGQNQPQHF
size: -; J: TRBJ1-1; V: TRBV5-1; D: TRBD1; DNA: TGCGCCAGCAGCGGAATGGGACAGGGGACCACTGAAGCTTTCTTT; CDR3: CASSGMGQGTTEAFF
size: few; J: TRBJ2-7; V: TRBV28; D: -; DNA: TGTGCCAGCAGTTTAGGGGCCAAGGGATCATTGGACGAGCAGTACTTC; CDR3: CASSLGAKGSLDEQYF
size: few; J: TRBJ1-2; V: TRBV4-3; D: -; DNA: TGCGCCAGCAGCCAAGAAGTCGGGGGACGAAGCTATGGCTACACCTTC; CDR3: CASSQEVGGRSYGYTF
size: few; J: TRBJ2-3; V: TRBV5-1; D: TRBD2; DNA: TGCGCCAGCAGTGCGGGTCTAAGTAGAGGGACTACGCTCTTGGATACGCAGTATTTT; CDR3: CASSAGLSRGTTLLDTQYF
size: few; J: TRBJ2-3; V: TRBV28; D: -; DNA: TGTGCCAGCAGTGTGGAGGATACGCAGTATTTT; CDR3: CASSVEDTQYF
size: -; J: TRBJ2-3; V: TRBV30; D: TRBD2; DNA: TGTGCCGGTAGGACTAGCGGGAACACAGATACGCAGTATTTT; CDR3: CAGRTSGNTDTQYF
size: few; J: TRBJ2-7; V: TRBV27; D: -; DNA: TGTGCCAGCAGTTTTACAGGGCGAACCTACGAGCAGTACTTC; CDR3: CASSFTGRTYEQYF
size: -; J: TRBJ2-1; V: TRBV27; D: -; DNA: TGTGCCAGCAGTTTAGGGAGGGGGGCTAACAATGAGCAGTTCTTC; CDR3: CASSLGRGANNEQFF
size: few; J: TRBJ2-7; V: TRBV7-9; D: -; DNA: TGTGCCAGCAGCCGTGAACAGCACGAGCAGTACTTC; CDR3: CASSREQHEQYF
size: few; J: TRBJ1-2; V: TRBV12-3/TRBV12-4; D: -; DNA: TGTGCCAGCAGTTTAAACAGGAAGTATGGCTACACCTTC; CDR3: CASSLNRKYGYTF
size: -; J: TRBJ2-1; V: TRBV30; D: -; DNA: TGTGCCTGGAGGCAGAGGGGGAATGAGCAGTTCTTC; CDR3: CAWRQRGNEQFF
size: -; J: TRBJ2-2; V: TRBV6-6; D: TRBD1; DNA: TGTGCCAGCAGTTGGACAGGGTTCGGGGCCGGGGAGCTGTTTTTT; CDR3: CASSWTGFGAGELFF
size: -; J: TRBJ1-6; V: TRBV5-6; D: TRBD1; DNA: TGTGCCAGCAGCTCGGACAGGGAAAATTCACCCCTCCACTTT; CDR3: CASSSDRENSPLHF
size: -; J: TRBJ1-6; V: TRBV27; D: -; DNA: TGTGCCACCCGAGGCGGGGGCAGGGATTCACCCCTCCACTTT; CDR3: CATRGGGRDSPLHF
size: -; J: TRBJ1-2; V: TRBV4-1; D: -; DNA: TGCGCCAGCAGCCAAGATATCGGGGGTCGAGGCTACACCTTC; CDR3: CASSQDIGGRGYTF
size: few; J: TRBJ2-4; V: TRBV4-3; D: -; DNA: TGCGCCAGCAGCCAAGCCGCAGGGGGCTCGAGAAGCGGGGACATTCAGTACTTC; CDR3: CASSQAAGGSRSGDIQYF
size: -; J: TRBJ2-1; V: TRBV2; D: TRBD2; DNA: TGTGCCAGCAGTAGCGGGATCAGCGACAATGAGCAGTTCTTC; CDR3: CASSSGISDNEQFF
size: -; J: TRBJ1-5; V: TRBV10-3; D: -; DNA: TGTGCCATCAGTGTACAGGGCGGCAATCAGCCCCAGCATTTT; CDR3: CAISVQGGNQPQHF
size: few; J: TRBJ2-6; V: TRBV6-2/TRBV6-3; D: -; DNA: TGTGCCAGCAGCCGTAACTGGAATTCTGGGGCCAACGTCCTGACTTTC; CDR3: CASSRNWNSGANVLTF
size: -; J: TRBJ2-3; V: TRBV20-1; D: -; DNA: TGCAGTGCTAGCGGACAAGAACACACAGATACGCAGTATTTT; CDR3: CSASGQEHTDTQYF
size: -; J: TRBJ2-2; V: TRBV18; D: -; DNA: TGTGCCAGCTCACCACTCCAGGGGTACACCGGGGAGCTGTTTTTT; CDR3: CASSPLQGYTGELFF
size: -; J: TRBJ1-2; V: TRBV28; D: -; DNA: TGTGCCAGCAGCCCACGACAGACAGGAACTTATGGCTACACCTTC; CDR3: CASSPRQTGTYGYTF
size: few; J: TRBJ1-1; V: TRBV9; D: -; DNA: TGTGCCAGCAGCCAAGTTCCCCAGGTGGGCACTGAAGCTTTCTTT; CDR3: CASSQVPQVGTEAFF
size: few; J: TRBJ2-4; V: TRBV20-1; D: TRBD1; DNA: TGCAGTGCTAGGGGACAGTTAATGTTAGCCAAAAACATTCAGTACTTC; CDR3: CSARGQLMLAKNIQYF
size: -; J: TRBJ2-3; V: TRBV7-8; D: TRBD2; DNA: TGTGCCAGCAGCTTACGGCGGGAGGGCACAGATACGCAGTATTTT; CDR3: CASSLRREGTDTQYF
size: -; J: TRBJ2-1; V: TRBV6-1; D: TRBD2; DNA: TGTGCCAGCAGGAAAGGGTCTAGCGGTTCCTACAATGAGCAGTTCTTC; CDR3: CASRKGSSGSYNEQFF
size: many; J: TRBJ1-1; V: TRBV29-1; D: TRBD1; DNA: TGCAGCGTTGAAGATGCACAGGGGACCACTGAAGCTTTCTTT; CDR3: CSVEDAQGTTEAFF
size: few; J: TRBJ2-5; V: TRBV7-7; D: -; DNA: TGTGCCAGCAGCGGCGTGGGGGTTCAAGAGACCCAGTACTTC; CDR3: CASSGVGVQETQYF
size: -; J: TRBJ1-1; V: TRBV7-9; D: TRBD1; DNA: TGTGCCAGCAGCCCCCGGACAGGGGGAACTGAAGCTTTCTTT; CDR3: CASSPRTGGTEAFF
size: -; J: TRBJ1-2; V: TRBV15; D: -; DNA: TGTGCCACCAGCAGAGGTGTAGGGGATTATGGCTACACCTTC; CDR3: CATSRGVGDYGYTF
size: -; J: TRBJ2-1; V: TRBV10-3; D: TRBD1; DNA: TGTGCCATCAGGGACAGGGGGTCCTACAATGAGCAGTTCTTC; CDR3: CAIRDRGSYNEQFF
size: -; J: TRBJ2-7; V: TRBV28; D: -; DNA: TGTGCCAGCAGTACCTTACCGGGCTACTACGAGCAGTACTTC; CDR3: CASSTLPGYYEQYF
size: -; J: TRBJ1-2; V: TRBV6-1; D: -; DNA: TGTGCCAGCAGTGAAGCGGGCGCGGAATATGGCTACACCTTC; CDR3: CASSEAGAEYGYTF
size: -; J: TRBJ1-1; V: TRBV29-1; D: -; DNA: TGCAGCGTTGGAGGGGTGAACACTGAAGCTTTCTTT; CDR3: CSVGGVNTEAFF
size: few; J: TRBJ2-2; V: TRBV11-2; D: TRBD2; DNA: TGTGCCAGCAGCTTAGAGTTACGGACTAGCGGTCCCGGGGAGCTGTTTTTT; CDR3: CASSLELRTSGPGELFF
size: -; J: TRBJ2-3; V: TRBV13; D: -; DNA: TGTGCCAGCAGCTCACGAGGGGGACGCACCAGCACAGATACGCAGTATTTT; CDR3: CASSSRGGRTSTDTQYF
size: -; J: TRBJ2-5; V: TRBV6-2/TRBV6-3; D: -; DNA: TGTGCCAGCAGTTACCGACGCCTCCAAGAGACCCAGTACTTC; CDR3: CASSYRRLQETQYF
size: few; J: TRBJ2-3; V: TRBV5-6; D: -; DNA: TGTGCCAGCAGCGGCCCCAGGGGCACAGATACGCAGTATTTT; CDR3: CASSGPRGTDTQYF
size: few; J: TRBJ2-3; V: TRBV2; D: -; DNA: TGTGCCAGCAGTGAAAAACGTTTGATCACAGATACGCAGTATTTT; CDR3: CASSEKRLITDTQYF
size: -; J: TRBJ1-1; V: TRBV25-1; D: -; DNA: TGTGCCAGCAGTGAAGGAAGCTGGCAGGGAGCTTTCTTT; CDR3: CASSEGSWQGAFF
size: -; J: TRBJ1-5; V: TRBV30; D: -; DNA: TGTGCCTGGAGTGTAACAGGGAATGTTTTGAAGCCCCAGCATTTT; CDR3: CAWSVTGNVLKPQHF
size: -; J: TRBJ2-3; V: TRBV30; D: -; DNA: TGTGCCTGGAGTGGAACAGATACGCAGTATTTT; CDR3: CAWSGTDTQYF
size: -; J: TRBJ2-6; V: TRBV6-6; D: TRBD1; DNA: TGTGCCAGCAGTTCCTTTTCGACAGGGCGCAACGTCCTGACTTTC; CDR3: CASSSFSTGRNVLTF
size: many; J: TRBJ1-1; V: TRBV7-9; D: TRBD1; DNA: TGTGCCAGCAGCTTTGACAGGGGGCGATCTGAAGCTTTCTTT; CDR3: CASSFDRGRSEAFF
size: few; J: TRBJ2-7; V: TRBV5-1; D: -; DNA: TGCGCCAGCAGCCTTAAGGGGCCCTTCTACGAGCAGTACTTC; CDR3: CASSLKGPFYEQYF
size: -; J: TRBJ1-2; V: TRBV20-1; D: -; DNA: TGCAGTGCTAGGGAACAGGGTCCTGGCTACACCTTC; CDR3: CSAREQGPGYTF
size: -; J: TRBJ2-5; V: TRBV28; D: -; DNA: TGTGCCAGCACCGAGGGGGGTGTAGAGACCCAGTACTTC; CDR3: CASTEGGVETQYF
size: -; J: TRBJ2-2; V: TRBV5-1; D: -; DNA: TGCGCCAGCAGCTTGGCTCCCGGAACCCCCGGGGAGCTGTTTTTT; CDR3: CASSLAPGTPGELFF
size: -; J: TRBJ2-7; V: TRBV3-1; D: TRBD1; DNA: TGTGCCAGCAGCCAAAGCCGGACAGGGGCGTACGAGCAGTACTTC; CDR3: CASSQSRTGAYEQYF
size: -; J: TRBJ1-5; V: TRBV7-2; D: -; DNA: TGTGCCAGCAGCCTCGGGGCAGGGGCTCAGCCCCAGCATTTT; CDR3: CASSLGAGAQPQHF
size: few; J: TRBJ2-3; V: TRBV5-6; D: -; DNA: TGTGCCAGCAGCCGCTGGGGCTTCAGAGCGGCAGATACGCAGTATTTT; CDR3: CASSRWGFRAADTQYF
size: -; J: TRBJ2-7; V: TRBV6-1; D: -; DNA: TGTGCCAGCGGAACAGGGAGTTACGAGCAGTACTTC; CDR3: CASGTGSYEQYF
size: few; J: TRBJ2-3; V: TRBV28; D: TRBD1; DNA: TGTGCCAGCAGCCGCGACAGGGGGCTCAGAGATACGCAGTATTTT; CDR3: CASSRDRGLRDTQYF
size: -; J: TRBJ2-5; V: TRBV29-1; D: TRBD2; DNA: TGCAGCGTTTCTAAGGGGACTAGCGGCGGGACCCAGTACTTC; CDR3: CSVSKGTSGGTQYF